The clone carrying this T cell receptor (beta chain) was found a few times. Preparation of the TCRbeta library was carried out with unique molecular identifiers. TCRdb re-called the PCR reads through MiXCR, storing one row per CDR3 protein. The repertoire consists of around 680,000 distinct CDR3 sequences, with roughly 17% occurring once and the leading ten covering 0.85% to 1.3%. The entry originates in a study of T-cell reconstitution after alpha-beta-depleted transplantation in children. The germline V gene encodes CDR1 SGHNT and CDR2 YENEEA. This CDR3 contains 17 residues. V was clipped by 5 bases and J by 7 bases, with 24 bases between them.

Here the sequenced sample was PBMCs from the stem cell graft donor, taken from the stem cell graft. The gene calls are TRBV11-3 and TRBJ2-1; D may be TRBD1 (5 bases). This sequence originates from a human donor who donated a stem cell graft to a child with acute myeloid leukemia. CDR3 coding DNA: TGTGCCAGCAGCCCCCGCTTCGGACATATGGCACTTAATGAGCAGTTCTTC. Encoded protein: CASSPRFGHMALNEQFF.